This TCR beta chain was retrieved from a study of OX40 agonist ivuxolimab in advanced cancers. The V and J ends lost 7 bases and 2 bases, in that order; junction bases with no gene match: 7. The CDR3 contains 14 residues. The germline CDR1 and CDR2 sequences are SEHNR and FQNEAQ (reference sequence). Using immunoSEQ multiplex PCR, the repertoire was profiled, and TCRdb retains in-frame clones only, with some absent. The repertoire holds fewer than 120,000 clones, roughly 89% seen once, with less than 0.35% in the top ten. Regarding the study as a whole: Low normalized T-cell clonal expansion was also seen in some nonresponders.

To note about this clone: No antigen is known for it.

This sequence joins TRBV7-9 and TRBJ2-7, with 8 nucleotides matching TRBD1. The specimen was CD4+ or CD8+ T cells sorted from blood, collected in a trial of the OX40 agonist ivuxolimab. The origin of this receptor is an adult with an advanced solid tumor such as melanoma, head and neck, liver or kidney cancer. CDR3 bases: TGTGCCAGCACCCGGGACAGGACTACCTACGAGCAGTACTTC. As protein: CASTRDRTTYEQYF.